This entry describes one T cell receptor beta chain. This clonotype was seen repeatedly, ten times or more. This receptor's antigen is unknown. Base qualities are not provided; no much larger clone lies one nucleotide away. The V and J ends are trimmed by 1 base and 5 bases, leaving 8 bases between them. Including cysteine and phenylalanine, the CDR3 has 13 amino acids. Of the read, only the CDR3 DNA is kept; its 39 bases are in frame from base 1. Taken from the germline V gene, the CDR1 and CDR2 loops are MNHEY and SVGEGT. TCR beta CDR3 regions were amplified from RNA transcripts. For the first round of RT-PCR on the TCR CDR3, the HTBI primer set was used together with the Qiagen OneStep RT-PCR kit. Libraries were constructed in a second round of multiplex PCR, after which size selection and purification were performed. The libraries were sequenced on an Illumina HiSeq2000 using paired-end 100 bp reads. As for the original processing: SOAPnuke was used to process the raw data, removing reads that contained adapters or uncalled bases, had a mean Phred below 15, or lacked an exact match to the constant primer or identifier. COPE v1.2.5 was used to merge high-quality paired reads, and clonotypes were defined as unique nucleotide sequences. MiTCR v1.1 was used to align the clonotypes against IMGT TRBV, TRBD and TRBJ reference segments. The analysis was restricted to V-J combinations with a frequency above 0.0001, which together covered just over 99% of the repertoires. The TCS score was defined as the ratio of F50 (clonal expansion) to E x V (chaos), calculated using BLOSUM62-based TCRdist between CDR3 peptides within each V-J. Welch's t-statistics and random forest reduced roughly 500 V-J features to under 15, which were used in a naive Bayes classifier (R e1071). TCRdb applied fastp at Q25 and MiXCR to the public reads, then kept only in-frame beta chains. Every entry covers one CDR3 protein and lists the most common genes and DNA from its rows. The V and J calls follow TCRdb's processing rather than the paper's. The sample contains 300,000 to 450,000 distinct CDR3 sequences, 11% to 15% of them found a single time. More than 9.5% of the sample is taken by the ten largest.

This sample is drawn from a study of T cells in Graves' hyperthyroidism and ophthalmopathy (dated by TCRdb to the late 2010s). General notes on the study: Peripheral blood was sampled at the time of initial diagnosis, prior to any treatment. According to the paper, TCR Vbeta CDR3 sequencing was carried out on some 140 peripheral blood samples, which came from about 45 ophthalmopathy, some 73 hyperthyroidism and about 17 progressor patients. To identify distinguishing TCR V-J signatures, a discovery cohort of 90 to 100 patients was used, comprising 40 to 45 with Graves' ophthalmopathy and 57 with stable Graves' hyperthyroidism. Prospective prediction of ophthalmopathy was tested in an independent validation cohort consisting of some 20 hyperthyroidism patients and 15 to 17 patients who later progressed to ophthalmopathy. The roughly 91 discovery patients were randomly split 7:3 into training and test sets. In about six Graves' hyperthyroidism patients, the study also compared T-cell repertoires from thyroid tissue with T-cell repertoires from blood. Following sampling, methimazole starting at 30 mg daily was given to hyperthyroidism patients, and high-dose intravenous methylprednisolone was given to ophthalmopathy patients. Results and caveats for the whole study, not just this receptor: No statistical method was used to set the sample size in advance, and investigators knew the group allocation. Most expanded thyroid clonotypes (frequency above 0.001) were also detected in blood, a finding suggesting that blood repertoires may reflect thyroid immune responses. In cross-validation, a model built on a 13 V-J signature told ophthalmopathy apart from stable hyperthyroidism with 87.88% sensitivity and roughly 81% specificity, and in testing the same model reached 80%/75%. In validation, the model predicted progression to ophthalmopathy with approximately 70% sensitivity and around 72% specificity, a median of 6.5 months before onset.

Stable Graves' hyperthyroidism was defined as the absence of progression to ophthalmopathy over 18 months of follow-up. The hyperthyroidism patients were between 18 and 65 years old and newly diagnosed, with a disease duration of less than 2 months. Exclusion was applied to patients with uncontrolled infections, other autoimmune diseases, pregnancy or lactation. Diagnoses were based on clinical symptoms, serum thyroxine and TRAb, thyroid ultrasound and orbital computed tomography. PBMCs were separated from 8 to 10 ml of fresh peripheral blood using Ficoll-Paque density gradient centrifugation. Total RNA was extracted with Trizol reagent, and quality was checked on an Agilent 2100 Bioanalyzer.

The receptor was isolated from a woman aged 55-70 years with Graves' hyperthyroidism. Recombination connected TRBV6-2 or TRBV6-3 to TRBJ1-1, with an unclear D gene assignment. Sequencing was performed on blood. The bases are TGTGCCAGCAGTTACTTGGGGTTTACTGAAGCTTTCTTT. The translation is CASSYLGFTEAFF.